These 10 T cell receptor beta chains were sequenced from one sample in a study of T cells expressing NK-cell markers (dated by TCRdb to about 2020). Libraries were built with 5' RACE. Sequenced using an Illumina HiSeq 2000. TCRdb reprocessed the reads and assigns one entry to each CDR3 protein sequence, leaving out DNA. This sample's table lists approximately 170,000 distinct CDR3 sequences. Roughly 21% of the sample is taken by the ten largest. Input material: blood T cells: a sorted CD56 or NKG2C T cell subset, CD4+ or CD8+ T cells, or bulk PBMC T cells (not recorded which). Source of these receptors: a man between 18 and 69 years old in good health.

The genes are TRBV7-9 and TRBJ1-1; the D gene TCRdb calls, TRBD1, cannot be checked with no DNA. The CDR3 is 16 residues long. Germline V gene lookup returns CDR1 SEHNR and CDR2 FQNEAQ (reference sequence). The CDR3 protein is CASSLGGQGTNTEAFF.

This rearrangement joins TRBV5-5 to TRBJ2-7. Germline assignment: CDR1 SGHKS and CDR2 YYEKEE (reference sequence). The CDR3 is 15 amino acids. This chain's CDR3 is CASSLGVLRFYEQYF.

V and J are TRBV6-1 and TRBJ1-5; the D call of TRBD1 rests on TCRdb alone, since no DNA is present to check it. Germline loops: CDR1 MNHNS, CDR2 SASEGT. The CDR3 covers 18 residues. CDR3: CASSEVAPHTQGNQPQHF.

The chain uses TRBV2 and TRBJ2-1; the D gene TCRdb calls, TRBD2, cannot be checked with no DNA. The CDR3 runs 13 residues. Germline lookup yields CDR1 SNHLY and CDR2 FYNNEI. The CDR3 here is CASSGDLYNEQFF.

This rearrangement joins TRBV19 to TRBJ2-1; no DNA is available, so the TRBD2 call from TCRdb remains unchecked. This CDR3 has 12 residues. CDR1 is LNHDA, CDR2 SQIVND, per germline (reference sequence). The CDR3: CASSHSGNEQFF. Based on the CDR3 plus reference TRBV19 and TRBJ2-1, the full variable domain is DGGITQSPKYLFRKEGQNVTLSCEQNLNHDAMYWYRQDPGQGLRLIYYSQIVNDFQKGDIAEGYSVSREKKESFPLTVTSAQKNPTAFYLCASSHSGNEQFFGPGTRLTVL.

This chain joins TRBV6-2 or TRBV6-3 and TRBJ2-7; TCRdb lists TRBD1, though no DNA is available to test this call. This CDR3 spans 14 amino acids. Germline assignment: CDR1 MNHEY and CDR2 SVGEGT. The CDR3 sequence: CASHGRRFSYEQYF.

J is TRBJ1-4 and V is TRBV7-9; the D gene TCRdb calls, TRBD1, cannot be checked with no DNA. CDR3 length: 15 amino acids. CDR1 is SEHNR and CDR2 is FQNEAQ in the germline V gene (reference sequence). The CDR3 is CASSEGQGGKEKLFF. Supplemented by reference TRBV7-9 and TRBJ1-4, the full variable domain reads DTGVSQNPRHKITKRGQNVTFRCDPISEHNRLYWYRQTLGQGPEFLTYFQNEAQLEKSRLLSDRFSAERPKGSFSTLEIQRTEQGDSAMYLCASSEGQGGKEKLFFGSGTQLSVL.

V and J are TRBV27 and TRBJ1-3. Germline V gene data show CDR1 as MNHEY and CDR2 as SMNVEV (reference sequence). This CDR3 spans 17 amino acids. The CDR3 protein is CASSKGSGDSQGNTIYF.

The chain uses TRBV27 and TRBJ2-1; TCRdb's D call, TRBD2, is unchecked because there is no DNA. The CDR3 has 15 residues. Germline-derived CDR1 and CDR2 are MNHEY and SMNVEV (reference sequence). The CDR3 spells CASSPSLQSYNEQFF.

CDR3 region: CASSMRQETNTEAFF. This chain connects TRBV19 to TRBJ1-1. There are 15 residues in the CDR3. In germline, CDR1 is LNHDA, CDR2 SQIVND (reference sequence). The variable domain in full, completed from reference TRBV19 and TRBJ1-1, reads DGGITQSPKYLFRKEGQNVTLSCEQNLNHDAMYWYRQDPGQGLRLIYYSQIVNDFQKGDIAEGYSVSREKKESFPLTVTSAQKNPTAFYLCASSMRQETNTEAFFGQGTRLTVV.